The 16 T cell receptor beta chains below come from one sample, sequenced in a study of OX40 agonist ivuxolimab in advanced cancers. TCRdb keeps only in-frame clones here, not all; method: immunoSEQ multiplex PCR. Here the sample spans some 83,000 clones, 80% to 90% being singletons. This specimen was CD4+ or CD8+ T cells sorted from blood, taken in a trial of the OX40 agonist ivuxolimab. These receptors came from an adult with an advanced solid tumor such as melanoma, head and neck, liver or kidney cancer.

This rearrangement joins TRBV10-3 to TRBJ2-7; unclear D gene. The germline gives CDR1 ENHRY, CDR2 SYGVKD. Trimming took 4 bases from V and 6 from J, leaving 19 bases between them. The length of the CDR3 is 15 residues. The CDR3 DNA follows: TGTGCCATCAGTGGCAGCCGGAGAACCCCAGCCGAGCAGTACTTC. Residues: CAISGSRRTPAEQYF.

This sequence joins TRBV7-3 and TRBJ2-7, with 8 nucleotides matching TRBD2. V lost 5 bases and J lost 0; bases outside the gene matches: 3. This CDR3 has 14 residues. CDR1 is SGHTA, CDR2 FQGTGA, per germline. Here the CDR3 reads CASSPSGSSYEQYF. The CDR3 nucleotides read TGTGCCAGCAGCCCGAGCGGGAGCTCCTACGAGCAGTACTTC.

The rearrangement joins TRBV30 to TRBJ1-5, with D tentatively TRBD1 (6 bases). Germline loops: CDR1 GTSNPN, CDR2 SVGIG (reference sequence). There are 14 residues in the CDR3. V dropped 1 base and J dropped 1 base, with 8 bases sitting between them. The CDR3 bases are TGTGCCTGGAGTGGGCAGGGGAGCAATCAGCCCCAGCATTTT. It codes for CAWSGQGSNQPQHF.

Here the CDR3 reads CASSLGARDVNEQFF. The CDR3 DNA sequence: TGTGCCAGCAGCTTAGGGGCCCGGGATGTGAATGAGCAGTTCTTC. The chain uses TRBV11-3 and TRBJ2-1; possibly TRBD2 for D (5 bases). Germline V CDR1 and CDR2: SGHNT, YENEEA. With 1 base removed from V and 7 bases from J, the gap between germline ends came to 14 bases. The CDR3 sequence is 15 residues long.

A word on this clone: Other DNA sequences of this sample code for an identical CDR3. The V and J genes are TRBV29-1 and TRBJ2-7, with D possibly matching TRBD1 (6 bases). This CDR3 is 13 amino acids long. The V end was cut by 7 bases, the J end by 6 bases, with 19 bases between. From germline, CDR1 is SQVTM and CDR2 ANQGSEA. The DNA for the CDR3 is TGCAGCGGATCGACAGGACGAATTGGCGAGCAGTACTTC. It encodes CSGSTGRIGEQYF.

The chain carries TRBV4-1 and TRBJ2-3; possibly TRBD2 for D (5 bases). This CDR3 comprises 17 residues. Trimming removed 0 bases from V and 4 bases from J, with 17 bases in between. Germline V CDR1 and CDR2: MGHRA, YSYEKL. The CDR3 region is CASSQDIPRTFADTQYF. The CDR3 DNA reads as TGCGCCAGCAGCCAAGATATACCCAGGACTTTCGCAGATACGCAGTATTTT.

CDR3 nucleotide sequence: TGTGCCAGCGGGGGACTAGCGGGAGGAGGCTACAATGAGCAGTTCTTC. Amino acids: CASGGLAGGGYNEQFF. The V gene is TRBV28, the J gene TRBJ2-1, with TRBD2 identical over 15 bases. Germline values: CDR1 MDHEN, CDR2 SYDVKM. The CDR3 runs 16 residues. The ends lost 8 bases at V and 3 bases at J; junction bases unmatched: 5.

This clone showed up just a few times. J is TRBJ1-2 and V is TRBV7-2; maybe TRBD1 (5 bases). The CDR3 runs to 14 residues. The ends were cut back, 5 bases at V and 4 bases at J, with 14 bases in the middle. Germline V gene sequence: CDR1 SGHTA, CDR2 FQGNSA. The CDR3: CASSPLGGGYGYTF. CDR3 bases: TGTGCCAGCAGCCCCCTGGGGGGTGGCTATGGCTACACCTTC.

The rearrangement links TRBV7-2 to TRBJ2-5; maybe TRBD2 (6 bases). The CDR3 is 14 amino acids. V lost 8 bases to trimming and J lost 4 bases, with 17 bases between them. Germline values: CDR1 SGHTA, CDR2 FQGNSA. The CDR3 DNA reads as TGTGCCAGCGTCCCCGGGAGTAGATCAGAGACCCAGTACTTC. This encodes CASVPGSRSETQYF.

The rearrangement links TRBV11-2 to TRBJ2-3; 7 bases line up with TRBD1. This CDR3 has 14 residues. The V gene end was trimmed by 2 bases and the J gene end by 4 bases; junction bases not matched to a gene: 3. CDR1 SGHAT and CDR2 FQNNGV come from the germline V gene. The CDR3 DNA reads TGTGCCAGCAGCTTATCCACAGGGGCAGATACGCAGTATTTT. This gives the protein CASSLSTGADTQYF.

The chain uses TRBV14 and TRBJ2-3, with 8 bases matching TRBD2. Germline CDR1 and CDR2: SGHDN and FVKESK. The CDR3 is made up of 16 amino acids. V gave up 6 bases and J gave up 6 bases; unmatched junction bases: 14. The CDR3 reads CASRASGGGRMDTQYF. In DNA form, the CDR3 reads TGTGCCAGCAGAGCGAGCGGGGGCGGCCGTATGGATACGCAGTATTTT.

The V gene is TRBV18, the J gene TRBJ1-1; no clear D gene. This CDR3 has 14 amino acids. The V gene lost 0 bases and the J gene lost 0 bases, with 5 bases spanning the gap. Looked up from germline, CDR1 is KGHSH and CDR2 is LQKENI. The CDR3 DNA reads as TGTGCCAGCTCACCACCGGCCGTGAACACTGAAGCTTTCTTT. Protein sequence: CASSPPAVNTEAFF.

The chain couples TRBV15 to TRBJ2-7; D is unresolved. The germline V and J ends were trimmed by 0 bases and 7 bases, with 13 bases remaining between them. Looked up from germline, CDR1 is LNHNV and CDR2 is YYDKDF (reference sequence). The CDR3 is made up of 14 amino acids. The CDR3 DNA sequence: TGTGCCACCAGCAGAGATCGAACCCGTAGGGAGCAGTACTTC. It yields the protein CATSRDRTRREQYF.

Notes on this clone: The junction does not match germline at one end; this may be a read error. The chain combines TRBV2 with TRBJ2-7; TRBD2 matches at 11 bases. CDR1 is SNHLY, CDR2 FYNNEI, per germline. CDR3 size: 15 residues. CDR3 region: CASGGTSGIISIKDF. The CDR3 nucleotides are TGTGCCAGCGGTGGGACTAGCGGAATCATCTCTATTAAGGACTTC.

The V gene is TRBV28, the J gene TRBJ1-2, with TRBD1 matching over 12 bases. The V segment lost 6 bases and the J segment 7 bases; nucleotides outside the gene matches: 6. CDR1 and CDR2 from the germline V gene are MDHEN and SYDVKM. CDR3 length: 14 residues. In DNA, the CDR3 is TGTGCCAGCAGCGGGGACAGGGGGCGGAGTGGCTACACCTTC. Translation gives CASSGDRGRSGYTF.

This CDR3 is CASSLTTDYEQYF. The CDR3 nucleotides are TGTGCCAGCAGCTTGACGACAGACTACGAGCAGTACTTC. The chain couples TRBV7-8 to TRBJ2-7; weak D call: TRBD1 (5 bases). V was shortened by 3 bases and J by 3 bases, with 9 bases between the two germline ends. The CDR3 sequence is 13 residues long. Germline lookup yields CDR1 SGHVS and CDR2 FQNEAQ.